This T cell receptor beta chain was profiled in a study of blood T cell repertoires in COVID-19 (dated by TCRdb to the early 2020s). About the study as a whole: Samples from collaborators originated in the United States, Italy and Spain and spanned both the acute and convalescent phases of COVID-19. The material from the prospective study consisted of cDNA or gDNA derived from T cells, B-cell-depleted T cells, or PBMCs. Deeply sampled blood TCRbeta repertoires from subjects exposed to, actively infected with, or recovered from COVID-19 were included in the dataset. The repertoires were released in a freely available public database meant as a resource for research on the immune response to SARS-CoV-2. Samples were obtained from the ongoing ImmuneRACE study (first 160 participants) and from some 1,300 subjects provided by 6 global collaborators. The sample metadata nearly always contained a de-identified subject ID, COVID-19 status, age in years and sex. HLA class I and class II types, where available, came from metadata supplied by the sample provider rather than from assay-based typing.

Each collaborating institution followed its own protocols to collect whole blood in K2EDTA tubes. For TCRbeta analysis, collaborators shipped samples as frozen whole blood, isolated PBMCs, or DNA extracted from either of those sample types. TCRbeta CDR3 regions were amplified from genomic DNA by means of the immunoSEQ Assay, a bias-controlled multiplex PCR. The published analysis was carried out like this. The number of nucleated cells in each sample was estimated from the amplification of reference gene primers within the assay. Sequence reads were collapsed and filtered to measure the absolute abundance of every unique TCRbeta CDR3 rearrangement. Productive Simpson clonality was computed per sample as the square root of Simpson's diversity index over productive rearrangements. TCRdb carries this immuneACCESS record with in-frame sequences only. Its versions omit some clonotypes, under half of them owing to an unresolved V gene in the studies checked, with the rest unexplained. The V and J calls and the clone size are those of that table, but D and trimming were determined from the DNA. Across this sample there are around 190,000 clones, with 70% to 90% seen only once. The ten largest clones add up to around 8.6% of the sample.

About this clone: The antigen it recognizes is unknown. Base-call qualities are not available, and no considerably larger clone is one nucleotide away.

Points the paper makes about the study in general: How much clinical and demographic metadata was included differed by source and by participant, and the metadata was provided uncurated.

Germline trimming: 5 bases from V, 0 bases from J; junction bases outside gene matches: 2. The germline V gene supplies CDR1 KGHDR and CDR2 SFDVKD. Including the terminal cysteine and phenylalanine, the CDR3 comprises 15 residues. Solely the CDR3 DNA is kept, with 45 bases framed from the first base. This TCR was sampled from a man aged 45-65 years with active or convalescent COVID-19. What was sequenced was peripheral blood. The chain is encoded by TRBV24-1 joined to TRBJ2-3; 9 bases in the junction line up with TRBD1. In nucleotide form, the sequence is TGTGCCACCAGTGGCGGACAGGGGAGCACAGATACGCAGTATTTT. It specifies CATSGGQGSTDTQYF.